These 18 T cell receptor beta chains came from one sample sequenced in a study of blood T cell repertoires in COVID-19. Repertoires were generated with immunoSEQ multiplex PCR, while TCRdb's copy carries only in-frame clones and drops some. The sample lists about 150,000 clones; 80% to 90% were seen once. Sequenced material: peripheral blood. Every receptor here comes from a woman aged 60-70 years with COVID-19, enrolled during active disease.

The J gene is TRBJ2-2, the V gene TRBV18, with TRBD2 matching 7 bases. CDR3 size: 16 residues. The junction had 6 bases not matched to a gene; V was cut back by 5 bases and J by 0 bases. Germline V lookup: CDR1 KGHSH, CDR2 LQKENI. The DNA for the CDR3 is TGTGCCAGCTCATGGTCCGCGGGGGCGAACACCGGGGAGCTGTTTTTT. Protein sequence: CASSWSAGANTGELFF. Based on the CDR3 plus reference TRBV18 and TRBJ2-2, the full variable domain is NAGVMQNPRHLVRRRGQEARLRCSPMKGHSHVYWYRQLPEEGLKFMVYLQKENIIDESGMPKERFSAEFPKEGPSILRIQQVVRGDSAAYFCASSWSAGANTGELFFGEGSRLTVL.

The CDR3 region is CASTLRDREETQYF. CDR3 DNA sequence: TGTGCCAGCACCCTCCGGGACAGGGAAGAGACCCAGTACTTC. V is TRBV6-6 and J is TRBJ2-5; TRBD1 aligns across 9 bases. The CDR3 covers 14 residues. With 7 bases clipped from V and 3 bases from J, the junction kept 6 bases outside the gene matches. Germline CDR1 reads MNHNY; CDR2 reads SVGAGI (reference sequence).

The rearrangement links TRBV3-1 (or the pseudogene TRBV3-2) to TRBJ2-1; 8 bases match TRBD2. CDR1 and CDR2 from the germline V gene are LGHDT and YNNKEL (reference sequence). Trimming took 0 bases from V and 7 from J; bases not matched to a gene: 11. The CDR3 sequence is 17 residues long. The DNA of the CDR3 is TGTGCCAGCAGCCAAGATTTGCCGGGGGGGCCTGGGAATGAGCAGTTCTTC. Encoded protein: CASSQDLPGGPGNEQFF.

The CDR3: CASSQAPDTDYGYTF. The CDR3 DNA reads as TGCGCCAGCAGCCAAGCCCCGGACACTGACTATGGCTACACCTTC. The chain has TRBV4-1 and TRBJ1-2, with D possibly being TRBD1 (5 bases). V was clipped by 1 base and J by 3 bases, with 12 bases between them. This CDR3 comprises 15 residues. The germline V gene has CDR1 MGHRA and CDR2 YSYEKL.

This chain connects TRBV7-2 to TRBJ2-5; D might be TRBD1 (6 bases). CDR3 length: 15 residues. Trimming left V 2 bases short and J 5 bases short, with 15 bases between. CDR1 is SGHTA and CDR2 is FQGNSA in the germline V gene. CDR3 in DNA: TGTGCCAGCAGCTTAAACAGGGTTGAGTGGGAGACCCAGTACTTC. It specifies CASSLNRVEWETQYF.

V is TRBV7-3 and J is TRBJ1-1; D is perhaps TRBD1 (6 bases). The CDR3 runs 13 residues. Germline lookup yields CDR1 SGHTA and CDR2 FQGTGA. The ends were cut back, 8 bases at V and 2 bases at J, with 12 bases in the middle. This chain's CDR3 is CASGEGHNTEAFF. The CDR3 DNA is TGTGCCAGCGGCGAGGGACACAACACTGAAGCTTTCTTT. Supplemented by reference TRBV7-3 and TRBJ1-1, the full variable domain reads GAGVSQTPSNKVTEKGKYVELRCDPISGHTALYWYRQSLGQGPEFLIYFQGTGAADDSGLPNDRFFAVRPEGSVSTLKIQRTERGDSAVYLCASGEGHNTEAFFGQGTRLTVV.

The gene calls are TRBV7-3 and TRBJ2-3; 14 bases are shared with TRBD2. CDR3 size: 18 residues. CDR1 SGHTA and CDR2 FQGTGA come from the germline V gene. J was trimmed by 3 bases and V by 5 bases; bases with no gene match: 10. The CDR3 region is CASSQGTSGGPRTDTQYF. The CDR3 nucleotides are TGTGCCAGCAGCCAAGGGACTAGCGGGGGACCACGGACAGATACGCAGTATTTT. The variable domain in full, completed from reference TRBV7-3 and TRBJ2-3, reads GAGVSQTPSNKVTEKGKYVELRCDPISGHTALYWYRQSLGQGPEFLIYFQGTGAADDSGLPNDRFFAVRPEGSVSTLKIQRTERGDSAVYLCASSQGTSGGPRTDTQYFGPGTRLTVL.

This clone appeared once. The chain uses TRBV19 and TRBJ1-2; no firm D call. Germline CDR1 and CDR2: LNHDA and SQIVND (reference sequence). The CDR3 consists of 14 residues. The V end was cut by 2 bases, the J end by 1 base, with 8 bases between. CDR3 region: CASSIRTINYGYTF. Written as DNA, the CDR3 is TGTGCCAGTAGTATACGCACAATTAACTATGGCTACACCTTC. The whole variable domain, remainder taken from reference TRBV19 and TRBJ1-2, is DGGITQSPKYLFRKEGQNVTLSCEQNLNHDAMYWYRQDPGQGLRLIYYSQIVNDFQKGDIAEGYSVSREKKESFPLTVTSAQKNPTAFYLCASSIRTINYGYTFGSGTRLTVV.

V is TRBV7-3 and J is TRBJ2-1; 13 nucleotides agree with TRBD2. The CDR3 contains 16 residues. Germline lookup yields CDR1 SGHTA and CDR2 FQGTGA. Trimming removed 3 bases from V and 7 bases from J; junction bases left unmatched: 6. CDR3 in amino acids: CASSFKLAGGPNEQFF. CDR3 DNA sequence: TGTGCCAGCAGCTTCAAACTAGCGGGGGGGCCGAATGAGCAGTTCTTC.

The chain recombines TRBV13 with TRBJ2-3; TRBD2 matches at 13 bases. The CDR3 has 16 residues. J lost 2 bases, V lost 4 bases, and 3 bases had no gene match. CDR1 and CDR2 from the germline V gene are PRHDT and FYEKMQ (reference sequence). The DNA of the CDR3 is TGTGCCAGCAGCTCACTAGCGGGGGGGATCACAGATACGCAGTATTTT. Its protein product is CASSSLAGGITDTQYF.

The gene calls are TRBV4-2 and TRBJ1-4; D call uncertain. In germline, CDR1 is LGHNA, CDR2 YNFKEQ. CDR3 size: 17 residues. V lost 2 bases and J lost 0, with 13 bases in between. CDR3 bases: TGTGCCAGCAGCCAAACAGCCTCTTTTGCAACTAATGAAAAACTGTTTTTT. It is translated as CASSQTASFATNEKLFF.

The chain combines TRBV4-3 with TRBJ2-7, with 9 bases identical to TRBD1. V lost 0 bases to trimming and J lost 3 bases; unmatched junction nucleotides: 9. The CDR3 length is 17 residues. Germline V gene sequence: CDR1 LGHNA, CDR2 YSLEER. The CDR3, as DNA: TGCGCCAGCAGCCAAGATCCAGCGACAGGGGGGGTCTACGAGCAGTACTTC. This gives the protein CASSQDPATGGVYEQYF.

The rearrangement links TRBV24-1 to TRBJ2-1; D is perhaps TRBD2 (6 bases). There are 13 residues in the CDR3. Deletions cut 3 bases from V and 9 bases from J, with 11 bases between. Germline V gene sequence: CDR1 KGHDR, CDR2 SFDVKD. The CDR3 sequence is CATSDTTSFEQFF. CDR3 DNA sequence: TGTGCCACCAGTGATACGACTAGTTTTGAGCAGTTCTTC.

The rearrangement links TRBV6-1 to TRBJ1-3, with 7 positions matching TRBD1. Germline-derived CDR1 and CDR2 are MNHNS and SASEGT. V was pared by 3 bases and J by 4 bases, with 6 bases of the junction left unmatched. The CDR3 consists of 15 residues. The DNA for the CDR3 is TGTGCCAGCAGTGACGCCCCAGGGGGAGGAAACACCATATATTTT. It codes for CASSDAPGGGNTIYF.

This clone was observed once. This rearrangement joins TRBV9 to TRBJ2-7, with TRBD2 as a possible D gene (5 bases). Trimming shortened V by 0 bases and J by 0 bases, and 7 bases separated the two germline ends. CDR1 and CDR2 from the germline V gene are SGDLS and YYNGEE. CDR3 length equals 14 residues. CDR3 nucleotides: TGTGCCAGCAGCGTAGGAGCGGACTCCTACGAGCAGTACTTC. Translating gives CASSVGADSYEQYF.

This clone was observed a handful of times. The chain is built from TRBV10-1 and TRBJ2-7; TRBD1 agrees at 11 bases. Germline CDR1 is WNHNN and CDR2 is SYGVQD (reference sequence). The CDR3 has 13 residues. V dropped 2 bases and J dropped 6; count of bases not matched to a gene: 0. The DNA for the CDR3 is TGCGCCAGCAGTGAGGGGACAGGGGGCGAGCAGTACTTC. This encodes CASSEGTGGEQYF.

This clone has only one observation. V and J are TRBV2 and TRBJ2-5, with TRBD2 identical over 10 bases. The CDR3 spans 15 residues. The junction had 4 bases not matched to a gene; V was cut back by 1 base and J by 5 bases. Germline-derived CDR1 and CDR2 are SNHLY and FYNNEI. The CDR3 sequence is CASSEEIAGGETQYF. DNA for the CDR3: TGTGCCAGCAGTGAAGAAATAGCGGGGGGCGAGACCCAGTACTTC.

This sequence joins TRBV7-8 and TRBJ2-1, with D perhaps matching TRBD2 (5 bases). The germline V and J ends were trimmed by 6 bases and 5 bases, with 14 bases remaining between them. Germline loops: CDR1 SGHVS, CDR2 FQNEAQ. This CDR3 is 14 amino acids long. In nucleotides, the CDR3 is TGTGCCAGCAGGTCGGTACAGACTAACAATGAGCAGTTCTTC. The encoded protein is CASRSVQTNNEQFF.